The 13 T cell receptor beta chains given below trace back to one sample, sequenced in a study of patients and donors after allogeneic stem cell transplantation. TCRdb passed the RT-PCR reads through MiXCR, listing each CDR3 protein once. The table shows roughly 940,000 distinct CDR3 sequences, with roughly 18% occurring only once. Sequencing was performed on blood, either unsorted or a sorted T cell fraction (not recorded which). The source of these receptors is a human donor who was either an allogeneic HSCT recipient or a stem cell or donor lymphocyte infusion donor (not recorded which). It is not recorded whose cells these are; they may come from a transplant donor.

V is TRBV7-2 and J is TRBJ1-5; D unresolved. Per germline, CDR1 SGHTA and CDR2 FQGNSA. The CDR3 covers 14 residues. Between the trimmed V and J ends, which lost 7 bases and 4 bases, there was a span of 14 bases. Here the CDR3 DNA reads TGTGCCAGCACCTCATGGGCGTGGAATCAGCCCCAGCATTTT. Amino acid sequence: CASTSWAWNQPQHF.

This clonotype was seen repeatedly, ten times or more. The chain recombines TRBV12-3 or TRBV12-4 with TRBJ2-1; D gene unclear. CDR3 size: 13 residues. V was cut by 5 bases and J by 7 bases, with 12 bases left in between. CDR3 residues: CASSTSTGNEQFF. The CDR3 coding sequence is TGTGCCAGCAGTACCTCGACCGGGAATGAGCAGTTCTTC.

There are a few counts of this clonotype. This chain uses TRBV12-3 or TRBV12-4 with TRBJ2-2; TRBD2 matches 7 bases. This CDR3 comprises 17 residues. V lost 5 bases, J lost 0 bases, and 9 bases stayed unmatched. CDR3 DNA: TGTGCCAGCAGTCCCCGCGCAGCGGGACCGAACACCGGGGAGCTGTTTTTT. This gives the protein CASSPRAAGPNTGELFF.

V gene TRBV24-1 combines with J gene TRBJ1-3; D gene uncertain. The CDR3 length is 16 residues. V was cut by 3 bases and J by 1 base, with 12 bases left in between. Germline values: CDR1 KGHDR, CDR2 SFDVKD. CDR3 sequence: CATSDPQRASGNTIYF. DNA for the CDR3: TGTGCCACCAGTGATCCGCAGAGGGCATCTGGAAACACCATATATTTT.

The chain carries TRBV13 and TRBJ1-1, with 12 bases matching TRBD1. The V gene end was trimmed by 4 bases and the J gene end by 4 bases; junction bases not matched to a gene: 7. The CDR3 extends over 16 amino acids. Germline lookup yields CDR1 PRHDT and CDR2 FYEKMQ (reference sequence). In DNA, the CDR3 is TGTGCCAGCAGCTCGCATCCGGGACAGGGGGCCACTGAAGCTTTCTTT. Protein sequence: CASSSHPGQGATEAFF.

Of note for this clonotype: A read error is likely, as this CDR3 ends without the conserved phenylalanine or tryptophan. No DNA is shown, since the ends of the CDR3 on it are uncertain; the CDR3 is the one TCRdb lists. The J gene is TRBJ2-3, the V gene TRBV7-6; the table calls TRBD2, which could not be checked here. The germline CDR1 and CDR2 sequences are SGHVS and FNYEAQ. The CDR3 numbers 13 amino acids, ends counted. The chain's CDR3 is CASSLAPGTSGPL.

The sample holds a few counts of this clonotype. The chain recombines TRBV24-1 with TRBJ2-1; 9 nucleotides match TRBD1. Germline CDR1 KGHDR, CDR2 SFDVKD. The CDR3 is 16 amino acids. The ends lost 4 bases at V and 5 bases at J; junction bases unmatched: 8. CDR3 nucleotides: TGTGCCACCAGTGAGCCTACAGGGGGCAGAAACAATGAGCAGTTCTTC. Its translation: CATSEPTGGRNNEQFF.

This clonotype has only a few counts. The rearrangement uses TRBV6-2 or TRBV6-3 and TRBJ2-1; 11 positions match TRBD2. Germline V gives CDR1 MNHEY, CDR2 SVGEGT. V shed 6 bases, J shed 14 bases, and the junction held 9 bases outside the gene matches. This CDR3 is 13 amino acids long. The CDR3 here is CASSRLAGLIKFF. The CDR3 DNA follows: TGTGCCAGCAGCCGACTAGCGGGGTTGATAAAGTTCTTC.

V usage is TRBV12-3 or TRBV12-4 and J usage is TRBJ1-3; D not certain. There are 15 residues in the CDR3. V lost 3 bases and J lost 0, with 9 bases in between. DNA for the CDR3: TGTGCCAGCAGTTTCGCGAAGTTCTCTGGAAACACCATATATTTT. This sequence encodes CASSFAKFSGNTIYF.

This clonotype has a handful of counts. The chain carries TRBV5-1 and TRBJ2-1; TRBD2 aligns across 8 bases. Germline trimming cut 2 bases from V and 8 bases from J; bases unmatched to any gene: 6. Germline CDR1 SGHRS, CDR2 YFSETQ. The CDR3 is made up of 14 amino acids. The CDR3 bases are TGCGCCAGCAGCTTTTCTGGGACTAGTCATGAGCAGTTCTTC. This translates into CASSFSGTSHEQFF.

This clonotype came up a few times. This chain links TRBV12-3 or TRBV12-4 with TRBJ1-1, with D unclear. The germline V and J ends were trimmed by 2 bases and 8 bases, with 12 bases remaining between them. This CDR3 region has 13 residues. This CDR3 is CASSLPDIQEAFF. CDR3 DNA: TGTGCCAGCAGTTTACCTGACATACAAGAAGCTTTCTTT.

This clonotype was counted a few times. This sequence joins TRBV11-1 and TRBJ1-1; D is uncertain. Trimming stripped 2 bases from V and 1 base from J, with 11 bases between. CDR1 is SGHAT, CDR2 FQDESV, per germline (reference sequence). The CDR3 extends over 15 amino acids. Here the CDR3 reads CASSLRTEKNTEAFF. The DNA of the CDR3 is TGTGCCAGCAGCTTACGGACGGAGAAGAACACTGAAGCTTTCTTT.

The rearrangement joins TRBV20-1 to TRBJ1-5; maybe TRBD1 (6 bases). The germline CDR1 and CDR2 sequences are DFQATT and SNEGSKA (reference sequence). The CDR3 spans 13 residues. V was clipped by 1 base and J by 5 bases, with 9 bases between them. Written as DNA, the CDR3 is TGCAGTGCTAGAGGGGGGGCGGATCAGCCCCAGCATTTT. As protein: CSARGGADQPQHF.